This TCR beta chain was sequenced in a study of blood T cell repertoires in COVID-19. Study-level information: COVID-19 samples from acute and convalescent phases originated in the United States, Italy and Spain.

The V end lost 6 bases, the J end lost 0 bases, and 11 bases lay between the germline ends. CDR1 is MNHEY, CDR2 SVGAGI, per germline. This CDR3 has 15 residues. The protocol was immunoSEQ multiplex PCR, while the TCRdb copy is restricted to in-frame clones and leaves out a portion. Of 200,000 to 300,000 clones detected, approximately 88% appear once; the ten largest clones hold approximately 2.5%. The chain carries TRBV6-5 and TRBJ2-2, with D possibly matching TRBD1 (5 bases). The material sequenced was PBMCs or T cells enriched from blood (not recorded which). The sequence came from a woman in her 40s with acute COVID-19. The CDR3 DNA reads TGTGCCAGCAGCTTCGGACACTCGAACACCGGGGAGCTGTTTTTT. Its translation: CASSFGHSNTGELFF.